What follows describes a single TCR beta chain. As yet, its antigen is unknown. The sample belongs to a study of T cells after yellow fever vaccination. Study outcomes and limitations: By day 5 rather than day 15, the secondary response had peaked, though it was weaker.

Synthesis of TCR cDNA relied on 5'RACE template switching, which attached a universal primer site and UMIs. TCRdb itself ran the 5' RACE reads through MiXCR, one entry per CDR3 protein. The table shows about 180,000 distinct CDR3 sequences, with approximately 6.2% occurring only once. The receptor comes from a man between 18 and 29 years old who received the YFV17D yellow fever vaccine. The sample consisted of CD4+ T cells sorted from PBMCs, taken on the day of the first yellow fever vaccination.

The CDR3 DNA sequence: TGTGCCAGCAGCCCCGAGGGTACAGGGTACAATGAGCAGTTCTTC. This translates into CASSPEGTGYNEQFF. V usage is TRBV9 and J usage is TRBJ2-1, with TRBD1 as a possible D gene (6 bases). V lost 4 bases and J lost 4, with 15 bases in between. Germline-derived CDR1 and CDR2 are SGDLS and YYNGEE. CDR3 size: 15 residues.